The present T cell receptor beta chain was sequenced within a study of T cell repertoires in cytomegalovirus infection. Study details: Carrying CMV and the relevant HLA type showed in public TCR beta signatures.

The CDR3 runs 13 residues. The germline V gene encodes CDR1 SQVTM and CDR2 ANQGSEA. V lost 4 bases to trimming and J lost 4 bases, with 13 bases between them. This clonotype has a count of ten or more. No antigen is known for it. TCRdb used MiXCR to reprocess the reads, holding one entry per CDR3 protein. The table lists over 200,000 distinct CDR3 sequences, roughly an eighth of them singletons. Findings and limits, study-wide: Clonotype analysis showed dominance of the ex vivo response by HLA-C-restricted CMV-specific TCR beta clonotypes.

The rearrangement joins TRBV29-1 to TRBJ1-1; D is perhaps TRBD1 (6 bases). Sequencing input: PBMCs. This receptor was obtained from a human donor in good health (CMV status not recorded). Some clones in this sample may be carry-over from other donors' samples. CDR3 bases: TGCAGCGTTGGTCGTCAAGGGGGCACTGAAGCTTTCTTT. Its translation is CSVGRQGGTEAFF.